The 9 T cell receptor beta chains listed next were all sequenced from one sample in a study of response to subunit inactivated influenza vaccine. TCRdb re-called the RT-PCR reads with MiXCR, one entry per CDR3 protein. The sample yields hundreds of thousands of distinct CDR3 sequences, around 14% seen once. The sequencing here drew on PBMCs from blood, taken roughly 12 days after vaccination. These receptor sequences come from a man aged 50 or older who received an inactivated influenza vaccine.

The rearrangement links TRBV10-3 to TRBJ1-4; D unresolved. The CDR3 loop spans 15 amino acids. Looked up from germline, CDR1 is ENHRY and CDR2 is SYGVKD. Deletions cut 0 bases from V and 3 bases from J, with 8 bases between. CDR3 amino acids: CAISESGTSNEKLFF. The DNA of the CDR3 is TGTGCCATCAGTGAGTCGGGCACCTCTAATGAAAAACTGTTTTTT.

This clonotype was counted only a few times. This sequence joins TRBV2 and TRBJ1-1; D uncertain. The germline V and J ends were trimmed by 6 bases and 0 bases, with 17 bases remaining between them. The length of the CDR3 is 16 residues. The V gene's germline CDR1 is SNHLY and CDR2 FYNNEI. The CDR3 nucleotides are TGTGCCAGCAGGGCCCAGAATCGGTTCATGAACACTGAAGCTTTCTTT. Translating it yields CASRAQNRFMNTEAFF.

This clonotype was counted between two and nine times. The chain joins TRBV5-1 to TRBJ2-1; 8 bases are shared with TRBD2. Per germline, CDR1 SGHRS and CDR2 YFSETQ. The CDR3 covers 16 residues. The ends lost 3 bases at V and 1 base at J; junction bases unmatched: 6. The CDR3 DNA reads TGCGCCAGCAGCTCCGGGCCGGGGGGGTCCTACAATGAGCAGTTCTTC. This sequence encodes CASSSGPGGSYNEQFF.

The chain is built from TRBV2 and TRBJ2-7, with 7 bases that match TRBD2. Per the germline V gene, CDR1 is SNHLY and CDR2 is FYNNEI. J was trimmed by 1 base and V by 2 bases; bases with no gene match: 8. The CDR3 runs 16 residues. The CDR3 coding sequence is TGTGCCAGCAGTGAACATGCGGGGGTTGGGTCCTACGAGCAGTACTTC. This gives the protein CASSEHAGVGSYEQYF.

The chain combines TRBV12-3 or TRBV12-4 with TRBJ2-5; D unclear. Trimming stripped 3 bases from V and 5 bases from J, with 10 bases between. The CDR3 sequence is 13 residues long. This CDR3 reads CASSFGRAETQYF. CDR3 nucleotides: TGTGCCAGCAGTTTCGGTAGGGCGGAGACCCAGTACTTC.

This rearrangement joins TRBV5-1 to TRBJ2-5; D assignment may be TRBD1 or TRBD2 (6 bases each). This CDR3 is built from 19 residues. Germline CDR1 and CDR2: SGHRS and YFSETQ. Trimming removed 2 bases from V and 1 base from J, with 24 bases in between. The CDR3 region has the DNA TGCGCCAGCAGCTTTACCCCTCGCGGGGCCAGGGGTGGCCAAGAGACCCAGTACTTC. Translated, it gives CASSFTPRGARGGQETQYF.

In the case of this clonotype: Because the CDR3's place on the DNA is in doubt, the DNA is left out and the CDR3 is given as listed by TCRdb. The chain has TRBV20-1 and TRBJ2-7; no check of the table's D call, TRBD2, against the DNA was made. 14 amino acids form the CDR3, both terminal residues included. Per germline, CDR1 DFQATT and CDR2 SNEGSKA (reference sequence). CDR3 sequence: CSARDFGPGSGGFF.

The J gene is TRBJ2-4, the V gene TRBV6-1; D may be TRBD2 (5 bases). CDR1 and CDR2 (germline): MNHNS, SASEGT. Trimming pared 5 bases from V and 4 bases from J, leaving 15 bases between. The CDR3 covers 15 residues. CDR3 coding DNA: TGTGCCAGCAGTCCGACCCCGGGGATGAAAAACATTCAGTACTTC. It translates to CASSPTPGMKNIQYF.

The chain is built from TRBV6-2 or TRBV6-3 and TRBJ2-3; possible D gene TRBD2, 6 bases. Germline V lookup: CDR1 MNHEY, CDR2 SVGEGT. This CDR3 spans 15 amino acids. The V and J ends lost 7 bases and 3 bases respectively, with 17 bases between them. CDR3 sequence: CASTESGLPTDTQYF. Written as DNA, the CDR3 is TGTGCCAGCACCGAAAGCGGGCTCCCGACAGATACGCAGTATTTT.